A selection of T cell receptor beta chains follows, all from one sample in a study of molecular identifiers for immune sequencing clone quantification. TCRdb re-derived calls from the PCR reads in MiXCR, one entry per CDR3 protein. The sample includes approximately 20,000 distinct CDR3 sequences, about 20% seen only once; the top ten take 6% to 7%. The sample was naive CD8+ T cells from blood, with Jurkat cell RNA spiked in. These receptors were taken from a human donor in good health. Some libraries in this study had Jurkat cell RNA spiked in. Each CDR3 is given with its conserved first and last residue. The D gene is left open where the match is weak. Only some rows state a clone size, as once, few, many or a class for expanded clones.

CASSLGTGSYGYTF | TGTGCCAGCAGTTTAGGAACAGGGAGCTATGGCTACACCTTC | TRBV12-3/TRBV12-4 | few | TRBJ1-2 | -
CASSRGTPLHF | TGTGCCAGCAGCCGTGGGACACCCCTCCACTTT | TRBV12-3/TRBV12-4 | - | TRBJ1-6 | -
CSARDLGDSNNEQFF | TGCAGTGCTAGAGATCTAGGGGACAGTAACAATGAGCAGTTCTTC | TRBV20-1 | many | TRBJ2-1 | TRBD1
CASSLGYYEQYF | TGTGCCAGCAGCTTAGGTTACTACGAGCAGTACTTC | TRBV5-6 | - | TRBJ2-7 | -
CASSSIRLAGNNEQFF | TGTGCCAGCAGTTCCATCCGGCTAGCGGGAAACAATGAGCAGTTCTTC | TRBV6-5 | medium-sized | TRBJ2-1 | TRBD2
CASKPTGYQETQYF | TGTGCCAGCAAACCGACAGGGTACCAAGAGACCCAGTACTTC | TRBV27 | many | TRBJ2-5 | TRBD1
CSARTHTGEETGELFF | TGCAGTGCTAGGACCCATACAGGGGAAGAGACCGGGGAGCTGTTTTTT | TRBV20-1 | many | TRBJ2-2 | TRBD1
CASLNFNLHQETQYF | TGTGCCAGCCTAAACTTCAACTTGCACCAAGAGACCCAGTACTTC | TRBV2 | many | TRBJ2-5 | -
CASSLEHRGGGYTF | TGTGCCAGCAGCTTAGAGCACAGGGGGGGCGGCTACACCTTC | TRBV11-2 | many | TRBJ1-2 | TRBD1
CASSLAPSDRVESQHF | TGTGCCAGCAGCTTAGCACCCTCCGACAGGGTGGAGTCCCAGCATTTT | TRBV7-8 | many | TRBJ1-5 | TRBD1
CASTLYPGLATTDTQYF | TGTGCCAGCACCCTCTATCCGGGACTAGCGACGACAGATACGCAGTATTTT | TRBV6-2/TRBV6-3 | - | TRBJ2-3 | TRBD2
CASSQRQTDYEQYF | TGTGCCAGCAGCCAGAGACAGACCGACTACGAGCAGTACTTC | TRBV3-1 | few | TRBJ2-7 | -
CSVEDLAGEGVAKNIQYF | TGCAGCGTTGAAGATCTAGCGGGAGAGGGGGTAGCCAAAAACATTCAGTACTTC | TRBV29-1 | - | TRBJ2-4 | TRBD2
CASSFSISYEQYF | TGCGCCAGCAGCTTCAGCATCTCCTACGAGCAGTACTTC | TRBV5-1 | many | TRBJ2-7 | -
CASAMGTEAFF | TGTGCCAGCGCGATGGGCACTGAAGCTTTCTTT | TRBV25-1 | - | TRBJ1-1 | -
CASTQTWRSTNTQYF | TGTGCCAGCACCCAGACTTGGCGGAGCACAAATACGCAGTATTTT | TRBV11-1 | few | TRBJ2-3 | -
CASSLNPFYEQYF | TGCGCCAGCAGCCTCAACCCGTTCTACGAGCAGTACTTC | TRBV4-1 | - | TRBJ2-7 | -
CASSVAGGQGYEQYF | TGTGCCAGCAGCGTAGCAGGGGGACAGGGCTACGAGCAGTACTTC | TRBV9 | few | TRBJ2-7 | TRBD1
CASSFGRTNQPQHF | TGTGCCAGCAGCTTCGGACGGACAAATCAGCCCCAGCATTTT | TRBV13 | medium-sized | TRBJ1-5 | -
CASSPMTGANQPQHF | TGTGCCAGCAGTCCTATGACAGGGGCAAATCAGCCCCAGCATTTT | TRBV28 | - | TRBJ1-5 | TRBD1
CARSVGSSGILTDTQYF | TGTGCCCGCAGCGTAGGTTCTAGCGGAATACTCACAGATACGCAGTATTTT | TRBV9 | - | TRBJ2-3 | TRBD2
CASRLTGNTEAFF | TGTGCCAGCAGACTAACAGGGAACACTGAAGCTTTCTTT | TRBV27 | few | TRBJ1-1 | -
CASSESQGEQPQHF | TGTGCCAGCAGTGAGAGTCAGGGAGAACAGCCCCAGCATTTT | TRBV2 | - | TRBJ1-5 | -
CASRIQGTWNTEAFF | TGTGCCAGCAGGATCCAGGGAACCTGGAACACTGAAGCTTTCTTT | TRBV28 | many | TRBJ1-1 | -
CASSSSTDTQYF | TGTGCCAGCAGCTCCTCAACAGATACGCAGTATTTT | TRBV13 | medium-sized | TRBJ2-3 | -